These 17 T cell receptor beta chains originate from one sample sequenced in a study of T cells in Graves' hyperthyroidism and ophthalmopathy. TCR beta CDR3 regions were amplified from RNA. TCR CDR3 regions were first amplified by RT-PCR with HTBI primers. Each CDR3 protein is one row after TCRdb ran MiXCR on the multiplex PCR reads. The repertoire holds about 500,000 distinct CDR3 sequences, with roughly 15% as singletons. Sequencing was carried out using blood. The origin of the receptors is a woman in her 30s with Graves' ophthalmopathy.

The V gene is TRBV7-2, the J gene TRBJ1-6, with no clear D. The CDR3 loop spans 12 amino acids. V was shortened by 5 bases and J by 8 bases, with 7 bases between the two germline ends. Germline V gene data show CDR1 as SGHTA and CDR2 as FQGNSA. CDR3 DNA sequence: TGTGCCAGCAGCCCTAAAGATTCACCCCTCCACTTT. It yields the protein CASSPKDSPLHF.

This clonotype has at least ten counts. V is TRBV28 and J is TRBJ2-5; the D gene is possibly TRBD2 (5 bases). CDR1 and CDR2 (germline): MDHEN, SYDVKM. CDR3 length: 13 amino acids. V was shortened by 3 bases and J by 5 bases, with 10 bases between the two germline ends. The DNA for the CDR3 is TGTGCCAGCAGTTTGATAGGGAGCGAGACCCAGTACTTC. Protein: CASSLIGSETQYF.

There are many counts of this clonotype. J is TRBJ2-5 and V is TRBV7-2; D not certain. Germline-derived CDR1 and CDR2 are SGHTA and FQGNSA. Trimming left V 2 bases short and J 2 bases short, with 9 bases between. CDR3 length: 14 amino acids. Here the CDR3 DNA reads TGTGCCAGCAGCTTAAGGCGGTATCAAGAGACCCAGTACTTC. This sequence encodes CASSLRRYQETQYF.

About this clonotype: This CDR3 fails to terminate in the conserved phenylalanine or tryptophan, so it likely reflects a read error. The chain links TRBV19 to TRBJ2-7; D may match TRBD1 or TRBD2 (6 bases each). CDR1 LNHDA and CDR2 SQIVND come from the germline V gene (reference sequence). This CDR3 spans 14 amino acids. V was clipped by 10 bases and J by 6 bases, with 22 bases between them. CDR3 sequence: CATQPAWGAVEQYL. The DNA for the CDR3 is TGTGCCACCCAGCCGGCTTGGGGGGCAGTCGAGCAGTACCTC.

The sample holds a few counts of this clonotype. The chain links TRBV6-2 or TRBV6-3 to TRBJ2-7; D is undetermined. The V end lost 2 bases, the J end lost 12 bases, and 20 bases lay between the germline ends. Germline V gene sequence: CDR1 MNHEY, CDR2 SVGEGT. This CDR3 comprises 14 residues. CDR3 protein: CASSYHIPGPERYF. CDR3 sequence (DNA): TGTGCCAGCAGTTACCATATACCGGGCCCCGAGAGGTACTTC.

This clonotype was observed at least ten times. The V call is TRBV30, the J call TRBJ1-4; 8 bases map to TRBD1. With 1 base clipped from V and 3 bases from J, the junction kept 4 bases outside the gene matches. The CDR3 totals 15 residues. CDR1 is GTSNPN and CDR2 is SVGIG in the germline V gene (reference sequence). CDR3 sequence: CAWSADRGANEKLFF. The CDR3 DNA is TGTGCCTGGAGTGCCGACAGGGGTGCTAATGAAAAACTGTTTTTT. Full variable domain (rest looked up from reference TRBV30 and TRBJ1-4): SQTIHQWPATLVQPVGSPLSLECTVEGTSNPNLYWYRQAAGRGLQLLFYSVGIGQISSEVPQNLSASRPQDRQFILSSKKLLLSDSGFYLCAWSADRGANEKLFFGSGTQLSVL.

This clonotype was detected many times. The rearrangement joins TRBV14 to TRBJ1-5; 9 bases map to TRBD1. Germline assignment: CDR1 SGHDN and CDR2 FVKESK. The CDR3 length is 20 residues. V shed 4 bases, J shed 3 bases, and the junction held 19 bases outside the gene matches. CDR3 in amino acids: CASSPPCPGQGPNNNQPQHF. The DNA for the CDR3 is TGTGCCAGCAGCCCACCCTGTCCGGGACAGGGACCAAATAACAATCAGCCCCAGCATTTT.

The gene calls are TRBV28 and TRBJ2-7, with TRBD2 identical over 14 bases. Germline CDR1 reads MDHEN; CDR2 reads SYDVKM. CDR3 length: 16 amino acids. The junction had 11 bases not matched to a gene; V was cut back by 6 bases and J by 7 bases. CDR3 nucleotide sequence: TGTGCCAGCAGCCGGTGGGGACTAGCGGGAGAAGGGGAGCAGTACTTC. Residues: CASSRWGLAGEGEQYF.

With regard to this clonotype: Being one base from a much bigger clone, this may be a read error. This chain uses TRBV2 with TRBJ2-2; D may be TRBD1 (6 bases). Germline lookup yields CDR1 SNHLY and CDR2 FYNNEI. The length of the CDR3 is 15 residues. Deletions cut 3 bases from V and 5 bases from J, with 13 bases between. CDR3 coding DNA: TGTGCCAGCAGTGAGGCAGGGGTGTGGACCGGGGAGCTGTTTTTT. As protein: CASSEAGVWTGELFF.

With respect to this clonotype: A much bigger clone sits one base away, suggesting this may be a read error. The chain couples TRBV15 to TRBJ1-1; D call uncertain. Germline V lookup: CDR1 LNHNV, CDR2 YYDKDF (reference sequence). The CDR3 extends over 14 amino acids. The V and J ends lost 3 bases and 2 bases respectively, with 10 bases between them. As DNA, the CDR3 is TGTGCCACCAGCAGGCCGGAGGGCAACACTGAAGCTTTCTTT. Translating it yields CATSRPEGNTEAFF.

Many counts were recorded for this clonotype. CDR3 bases: TGTGCCAGCAGCGCCGTGGGATCCGCAGGGGGCATTAATGAGCAGTTCTTC. Protein: CASSAVGSAGGINEQFF. The chain recombines TRBV11-2 with TRBJ2-1; 8 positions agree with TRBD1. Trimming removed 5 bases from V and 7 bases from J; junction bases left unmatched: 16. Germline loops: CDR1 SGHAT, CDR2 FQNNGV. The CDR3 has 17 amino acids.

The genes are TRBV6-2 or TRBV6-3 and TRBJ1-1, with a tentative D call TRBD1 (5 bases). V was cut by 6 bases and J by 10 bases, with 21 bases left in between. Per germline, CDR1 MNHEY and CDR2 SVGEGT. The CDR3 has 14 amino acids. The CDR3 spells CASSLTGVSAVAFF. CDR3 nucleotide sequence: TGTGCCAGCAGCCTAACGGGGGTCTCAGCAGTAGCTTTCTTT.

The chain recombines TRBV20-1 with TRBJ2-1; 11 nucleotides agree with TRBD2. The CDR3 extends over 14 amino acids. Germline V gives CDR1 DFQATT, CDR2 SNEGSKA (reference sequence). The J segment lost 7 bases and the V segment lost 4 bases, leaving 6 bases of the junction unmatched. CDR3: CSATSGRRGNEQFF. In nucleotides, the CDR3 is TGCAGTGCTACTAGCGGGAGGCGGGGGAATGAGCAGTTCTTC.

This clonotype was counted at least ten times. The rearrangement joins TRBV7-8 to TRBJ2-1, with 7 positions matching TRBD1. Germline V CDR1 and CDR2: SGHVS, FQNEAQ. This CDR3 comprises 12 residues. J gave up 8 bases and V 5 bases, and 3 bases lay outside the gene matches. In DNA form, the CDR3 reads TGTGCCAGCAGCAGACAGGGAGATGAGCAGTTCTTC. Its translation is CASSRQGDEQFF.

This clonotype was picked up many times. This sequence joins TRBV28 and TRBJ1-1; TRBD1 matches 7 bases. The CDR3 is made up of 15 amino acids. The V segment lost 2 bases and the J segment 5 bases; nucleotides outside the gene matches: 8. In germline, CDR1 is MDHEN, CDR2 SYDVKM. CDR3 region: CASSLADRVVTEAFF. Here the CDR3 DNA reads TGTGCCAGCAGTTTAGCCGACAGGGTGGTGACTGAAGCTTTCTTT.

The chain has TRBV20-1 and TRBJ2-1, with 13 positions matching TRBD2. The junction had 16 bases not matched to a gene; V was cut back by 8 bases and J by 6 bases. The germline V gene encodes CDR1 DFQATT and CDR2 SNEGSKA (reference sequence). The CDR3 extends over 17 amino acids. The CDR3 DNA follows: TGCAGTATCTACTCCGGGACTAGCGGGGTGGCCCTCAATGAGCAGTTCTTC. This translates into CSIYSGTSGVALNEQFF.

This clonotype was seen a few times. Here the CDR3 reads CASSFGPHRYNEQFF. CDR3 DNA: TGTGCCAGCAGTTTCGGGCCGCACCGTTACAATGAGCAGTTCTTC. The chain joins TRBV12-3 or TRBV12-4 to TRBJ2-1; D gene ambiguous. Trimming removed 3 bases from V and 4 bases from J, with 13 bases in between. The CDR3 loop spans 15 amino acids.